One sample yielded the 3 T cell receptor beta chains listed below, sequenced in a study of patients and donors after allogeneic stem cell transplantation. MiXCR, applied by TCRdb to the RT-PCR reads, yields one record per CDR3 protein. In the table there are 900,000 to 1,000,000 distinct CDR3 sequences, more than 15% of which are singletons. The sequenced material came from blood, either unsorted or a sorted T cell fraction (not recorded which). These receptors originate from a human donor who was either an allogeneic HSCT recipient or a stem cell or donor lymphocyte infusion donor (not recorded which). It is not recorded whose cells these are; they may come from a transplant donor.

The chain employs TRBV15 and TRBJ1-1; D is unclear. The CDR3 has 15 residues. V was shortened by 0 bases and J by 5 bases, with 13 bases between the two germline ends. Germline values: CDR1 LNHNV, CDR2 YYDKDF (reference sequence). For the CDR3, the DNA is TGTGCCACCAGCAGAGATCGCGGGGTAGGGACTGAAGCTTTCTTT. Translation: CATSRDRGVGTEAFF.

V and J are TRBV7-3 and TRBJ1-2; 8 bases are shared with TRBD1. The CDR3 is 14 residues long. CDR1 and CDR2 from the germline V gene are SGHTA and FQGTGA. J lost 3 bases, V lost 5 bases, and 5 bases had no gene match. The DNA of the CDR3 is TGTGCCAGCAGCCCGTCGGACAGGGACTATGGCTACACCTTC. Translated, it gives CASSPSDRDYGYTF.

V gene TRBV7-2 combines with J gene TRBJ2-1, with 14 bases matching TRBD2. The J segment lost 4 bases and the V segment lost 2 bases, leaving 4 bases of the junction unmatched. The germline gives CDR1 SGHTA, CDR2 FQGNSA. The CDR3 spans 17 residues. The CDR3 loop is CASSLRTSGGTYNEQFF. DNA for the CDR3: TGTGCCAGCAGCTTAAGGACTAGCGGGGGGACATACAATGAGCAGTTCTTC. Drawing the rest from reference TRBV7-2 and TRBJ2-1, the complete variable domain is GAGVSQSPSNKVTEKGKDVELRCDPISGHTALYWYRQSLGQGLEFLIYFQGNSAPDKSGLPSDRFSAERTGGSVSTLTIQRTQQEDSAVYLCASSLRTSGGTYNEQFFGPGTRLTVL.